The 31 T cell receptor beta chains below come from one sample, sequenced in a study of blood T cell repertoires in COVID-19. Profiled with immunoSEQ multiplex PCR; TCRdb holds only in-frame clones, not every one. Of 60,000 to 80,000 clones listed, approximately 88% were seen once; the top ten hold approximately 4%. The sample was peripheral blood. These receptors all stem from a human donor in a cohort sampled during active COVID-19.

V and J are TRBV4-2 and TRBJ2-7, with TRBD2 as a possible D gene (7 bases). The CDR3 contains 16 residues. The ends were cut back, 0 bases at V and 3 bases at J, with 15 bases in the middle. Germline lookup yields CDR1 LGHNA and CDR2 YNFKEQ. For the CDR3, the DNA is TGTGCCAGCAGCCAAGAGGGAGGGGGAGGTTACTACGAGCAGTACTTC. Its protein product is CASSQEGGGGYYEQYF.

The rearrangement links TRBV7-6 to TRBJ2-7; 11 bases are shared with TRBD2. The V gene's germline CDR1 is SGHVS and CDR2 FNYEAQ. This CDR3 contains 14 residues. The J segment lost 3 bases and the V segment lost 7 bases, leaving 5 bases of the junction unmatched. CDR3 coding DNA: TGTGCCAGCACACCCGGGACTAGCGGCTACGAGCAGTACTTC. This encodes CASTPGTSGYEQYF. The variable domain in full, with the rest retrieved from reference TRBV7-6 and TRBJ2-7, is GAGVSQSPRYKVTKRGQDVALRCDPISGHVSLYWYRQALGQGPEFLTYFNYEAQQDKSGLPNDRFSAERPEGSISTLTIQRTEQRDSAMYRCASTPGTSGYEQYFGPGTRLTVT.

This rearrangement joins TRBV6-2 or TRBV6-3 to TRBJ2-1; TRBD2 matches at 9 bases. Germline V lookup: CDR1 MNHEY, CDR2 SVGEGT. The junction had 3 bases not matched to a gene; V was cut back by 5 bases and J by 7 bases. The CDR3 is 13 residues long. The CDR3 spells CASSPGLANEQFF. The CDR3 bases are TGTGCCAGCAGTCCAGGACTAGCGAATGAGCAGTTCTTC.

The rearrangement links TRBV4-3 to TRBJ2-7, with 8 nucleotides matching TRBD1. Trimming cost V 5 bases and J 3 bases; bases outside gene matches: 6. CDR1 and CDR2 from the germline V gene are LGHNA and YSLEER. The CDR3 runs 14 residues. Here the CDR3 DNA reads TGCGCCAGCAGCAAGGACAGGGAAAACTACGAGCAGTACTTC. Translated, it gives CASSKDRENYEQYF.

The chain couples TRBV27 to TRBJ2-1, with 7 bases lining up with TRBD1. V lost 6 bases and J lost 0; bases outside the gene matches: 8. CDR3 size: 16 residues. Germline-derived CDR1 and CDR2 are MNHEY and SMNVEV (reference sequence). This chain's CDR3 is CASSLQGIHSYNEQFF. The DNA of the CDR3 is TGTGCCAGCAGCCTACAGGGGATACACTCCTACAATGAGCAGTTCTTC.

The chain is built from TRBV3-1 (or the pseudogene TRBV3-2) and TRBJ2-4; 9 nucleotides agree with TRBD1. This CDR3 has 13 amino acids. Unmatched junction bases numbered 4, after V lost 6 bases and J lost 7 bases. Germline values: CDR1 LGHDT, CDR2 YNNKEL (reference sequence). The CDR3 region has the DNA TGTGCCAGCAGGGGACAGGGATGGAACATTCAGTACTTC. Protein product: CASRGQGWNIQYF.

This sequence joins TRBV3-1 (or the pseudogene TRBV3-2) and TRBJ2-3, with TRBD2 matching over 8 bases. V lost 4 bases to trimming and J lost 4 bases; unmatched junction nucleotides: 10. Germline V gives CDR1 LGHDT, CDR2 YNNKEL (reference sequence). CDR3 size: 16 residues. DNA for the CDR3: TGTGCCAGCAGCCGATCCGGGGGGGCCCTACCAGATACGCAGTATTTT. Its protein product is CASSRSGGALPDTQYF.

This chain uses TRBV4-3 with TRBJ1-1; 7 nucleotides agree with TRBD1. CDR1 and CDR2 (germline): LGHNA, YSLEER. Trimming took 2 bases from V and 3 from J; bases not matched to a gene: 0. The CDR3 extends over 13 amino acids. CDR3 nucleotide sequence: TGCGCCAGCAGCCAAACAGGGGACACTGAAGCTTTCTTT. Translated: CASSQTGDTEAFF.

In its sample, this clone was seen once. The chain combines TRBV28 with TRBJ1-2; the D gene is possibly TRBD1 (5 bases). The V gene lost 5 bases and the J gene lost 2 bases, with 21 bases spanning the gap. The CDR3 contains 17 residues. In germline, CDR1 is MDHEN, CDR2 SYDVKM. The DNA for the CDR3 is TGTGCCAGCAGTCCCGGGGGTATGAGCGGATCGAACTATGGCTACACCTTC. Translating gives CASSPGGMSGSNYGYTF.

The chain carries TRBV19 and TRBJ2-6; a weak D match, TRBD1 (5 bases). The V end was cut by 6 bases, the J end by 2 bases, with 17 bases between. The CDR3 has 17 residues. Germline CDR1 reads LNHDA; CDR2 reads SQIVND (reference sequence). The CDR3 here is CASSEDSQLAGANVLTF. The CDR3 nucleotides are TGTGCCAGTAGCGAAGACAGCCAGCTGGCTGGGGCCAACGTCCTGACTTTC.

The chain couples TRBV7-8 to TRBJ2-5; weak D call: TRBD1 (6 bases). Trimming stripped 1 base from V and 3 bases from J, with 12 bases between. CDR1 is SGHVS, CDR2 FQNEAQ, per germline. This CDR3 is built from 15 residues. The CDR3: CASSLVGGTKETQYF. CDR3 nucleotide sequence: TGTGCCAGCAGCTTAGTTGGGGGCACTAAAGAGACCCAGTACTTC.

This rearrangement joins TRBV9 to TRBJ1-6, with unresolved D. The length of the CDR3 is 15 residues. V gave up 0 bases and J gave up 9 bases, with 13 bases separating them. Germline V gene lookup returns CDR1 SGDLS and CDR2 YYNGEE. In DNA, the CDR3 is TGTGCCAGCAGCGTAGGGCAGCCAGGCCTTTCACCCCTCCACTTT. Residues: CASSVGQPGLSPLHF.

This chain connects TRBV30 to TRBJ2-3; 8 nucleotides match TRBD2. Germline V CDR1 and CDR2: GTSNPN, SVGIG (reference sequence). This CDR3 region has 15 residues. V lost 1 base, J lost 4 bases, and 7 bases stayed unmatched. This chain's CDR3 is CAWSESGRLPDTQYF. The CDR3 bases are TGTGCCTGGAGTGAAAGCGGGAGACTCCCAGATACGCAGTATTTT. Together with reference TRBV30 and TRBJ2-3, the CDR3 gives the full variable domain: SQTIHQWPATLVQPVGSPLSLECTVEGTSNPNLYWYRQAAGRGLQLLFYSVGIGQISSEVPQNLSASRPQDRQFILSSKKLLLSDSGFYLCAWSESGRLPDTQYFGPGTRLTVL.

CDR3 nucleotides: TGTGCCAGTAGAGACAGGGTTTTGCCTGGAAACACCATATATTTT. It yields the protein CASRDRVLPGNTIYF. The chain links TRBV19 to TRBJ1-3, with 7 positions matching TRBD1. The CDR3 runs 15 residues. With V trimmed by 6 bases and J by 2 bases, 7 bases remained unmatched. CDR1 is LNHDA, CDR2 SQIVND, per germline (reference sequence).

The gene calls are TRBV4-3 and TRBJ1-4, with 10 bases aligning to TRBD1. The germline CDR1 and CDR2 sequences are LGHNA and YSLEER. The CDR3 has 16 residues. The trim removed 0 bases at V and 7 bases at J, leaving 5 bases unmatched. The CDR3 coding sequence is TGCGCCAGCAGCCAAGATATAGGGACAGGGGCTGAAAAACTGTTTTTT. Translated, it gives CASSQDIGTGAEKLFF.

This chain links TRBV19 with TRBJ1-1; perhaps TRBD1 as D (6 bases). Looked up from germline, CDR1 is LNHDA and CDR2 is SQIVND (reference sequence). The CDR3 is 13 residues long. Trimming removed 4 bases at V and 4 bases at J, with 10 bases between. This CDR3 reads CASSSVRGTEAFF. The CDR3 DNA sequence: TGTGCCAGTAGTAGTGTCAGGGGCACTGAAGCTTTCTTT.

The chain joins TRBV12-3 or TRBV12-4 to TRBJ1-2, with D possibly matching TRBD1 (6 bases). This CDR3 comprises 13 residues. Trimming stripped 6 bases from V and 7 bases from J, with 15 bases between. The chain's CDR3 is CASSQNRVGGYTF. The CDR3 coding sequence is TGTGCCAGCAGCCAAAACAGGGTGGGTGGCTACACCTTC.

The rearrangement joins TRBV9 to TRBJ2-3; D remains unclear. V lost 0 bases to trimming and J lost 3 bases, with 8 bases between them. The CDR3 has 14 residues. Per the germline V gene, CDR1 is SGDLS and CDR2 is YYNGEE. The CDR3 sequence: CASSVVSRTDTQYF. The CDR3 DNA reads TGTGCCAGCAGCGTAGTTAGCAGAACAGATACGCAGTATTTT.

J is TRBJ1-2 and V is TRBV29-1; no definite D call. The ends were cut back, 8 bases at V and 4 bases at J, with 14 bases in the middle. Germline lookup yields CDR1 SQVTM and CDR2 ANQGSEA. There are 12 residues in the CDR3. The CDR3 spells CSHLRGSYGYTF. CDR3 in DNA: TGCAGCCATTTACGGGGATCCTATGGCTACACCTTC. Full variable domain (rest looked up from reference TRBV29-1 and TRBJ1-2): SAVISQKPSRDICQRGTSLTIQCQVDSQVTMMFWYRQQPGQSLTLIATANQGSEATYESGFVIDKFPISRPNLTFSTLTVSNMSPEDSSIYLCSHLRGSYGYTFGSGTRLTVV.

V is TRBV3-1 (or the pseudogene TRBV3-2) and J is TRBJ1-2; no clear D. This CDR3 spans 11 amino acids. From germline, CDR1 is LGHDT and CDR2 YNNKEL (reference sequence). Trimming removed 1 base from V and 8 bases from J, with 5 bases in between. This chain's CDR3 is CASSQGQGYTF. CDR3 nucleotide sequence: TGTGCCAGCAGCCAAGGCCAGGGCTACACCTTC.

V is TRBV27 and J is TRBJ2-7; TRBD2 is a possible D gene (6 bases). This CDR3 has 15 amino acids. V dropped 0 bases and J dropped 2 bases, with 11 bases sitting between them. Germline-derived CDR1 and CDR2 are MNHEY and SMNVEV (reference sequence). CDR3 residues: CASSLSGTQTYEQYF. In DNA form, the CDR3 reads TGTGCCAGCAGTTTATCAGGGACTCAGACCTACGAGCAGTACTTC.

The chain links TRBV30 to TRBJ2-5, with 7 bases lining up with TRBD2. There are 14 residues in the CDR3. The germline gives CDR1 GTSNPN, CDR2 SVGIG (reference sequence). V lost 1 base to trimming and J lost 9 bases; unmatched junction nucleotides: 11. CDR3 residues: CAWSGTGTTGAQYF. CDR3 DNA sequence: TGTGCCTGGAGTGGAACCGGGACTACCGGGGCCCAGTACTTC.

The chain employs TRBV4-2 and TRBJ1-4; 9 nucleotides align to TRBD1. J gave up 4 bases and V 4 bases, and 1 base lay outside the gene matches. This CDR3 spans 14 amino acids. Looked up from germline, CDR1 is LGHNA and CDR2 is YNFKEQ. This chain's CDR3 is CASSPGQGNEKLFF. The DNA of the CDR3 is TGTGCCAGCAGCCCGGGACAGGGTAATGAAAAACTGTTTTTT.

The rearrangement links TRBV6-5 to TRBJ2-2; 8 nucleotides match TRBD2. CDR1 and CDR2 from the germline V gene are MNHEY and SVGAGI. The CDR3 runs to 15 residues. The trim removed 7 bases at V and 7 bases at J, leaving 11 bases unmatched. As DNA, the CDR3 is TGTGCCAGCACGGAGGCGGGGGGCAGGGACGGGGAGCTGTTTTTT. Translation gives CASTEAGGRDGELFF.

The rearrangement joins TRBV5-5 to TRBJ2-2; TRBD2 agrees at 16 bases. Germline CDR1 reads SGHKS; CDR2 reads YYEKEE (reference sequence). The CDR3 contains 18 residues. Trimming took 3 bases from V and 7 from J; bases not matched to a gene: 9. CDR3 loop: CASSSGTSGGARSGELFF. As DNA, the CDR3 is TGTGCCAGCAGCTCCGGGACTAGCGGGGGGGCCAGGAGCGGGGAGCTGTTTTTT.

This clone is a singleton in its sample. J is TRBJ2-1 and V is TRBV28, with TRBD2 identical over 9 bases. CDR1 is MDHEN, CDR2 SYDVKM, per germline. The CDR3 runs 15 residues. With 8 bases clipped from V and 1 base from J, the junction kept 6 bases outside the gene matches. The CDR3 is CASYLAGASYNEQFF. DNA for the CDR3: TGTGCCAGCTATTTAGCGGGGGCTTCCTACAATGAGCAGTTCTTC.

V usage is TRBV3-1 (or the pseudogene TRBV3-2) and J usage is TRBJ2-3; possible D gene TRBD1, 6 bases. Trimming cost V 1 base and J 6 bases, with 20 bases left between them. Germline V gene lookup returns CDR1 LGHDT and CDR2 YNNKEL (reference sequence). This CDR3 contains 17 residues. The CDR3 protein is CASSQVQPHRVQDTQYF. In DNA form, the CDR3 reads TGTGCCAGCAGCCAAGTTCAACCTCACAGGGTCCAGGATACGCAGTATTTT.

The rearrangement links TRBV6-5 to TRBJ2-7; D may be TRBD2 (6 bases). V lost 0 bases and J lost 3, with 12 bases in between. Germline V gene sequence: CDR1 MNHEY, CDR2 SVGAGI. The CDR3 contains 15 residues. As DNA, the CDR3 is TGTGCCAGCAGTTACTCTACGGGAGAGAACTACGAGCAGTACTTC. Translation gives CASSYSTGENYEQYF.

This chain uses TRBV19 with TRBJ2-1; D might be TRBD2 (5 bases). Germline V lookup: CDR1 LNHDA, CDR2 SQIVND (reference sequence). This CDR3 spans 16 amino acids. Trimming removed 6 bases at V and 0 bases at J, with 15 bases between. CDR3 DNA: TGTGCCAGTAGCCCTCTCCGAGGGAGCTCCTACAATGAGCAGTTCTTC. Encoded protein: CASSPLRGSSYNEQFF.

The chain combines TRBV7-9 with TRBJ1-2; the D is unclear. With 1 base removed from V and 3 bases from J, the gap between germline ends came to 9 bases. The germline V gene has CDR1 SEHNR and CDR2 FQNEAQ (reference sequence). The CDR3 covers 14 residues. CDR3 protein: CASSLESRDYGYTF. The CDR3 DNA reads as TGTGCCAGCAGCTTAGAGTCCCGAGACTATGGCTACACCTTC.

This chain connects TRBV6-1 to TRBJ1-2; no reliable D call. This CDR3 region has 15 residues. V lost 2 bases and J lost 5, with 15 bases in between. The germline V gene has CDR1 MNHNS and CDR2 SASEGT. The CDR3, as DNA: TGTGCCAGCAGTGAACTCCCATCCACGGGGTATGGCTACACCTTC. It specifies CASSELPSTGYGYTF.